The 20 T cell receptor beta chains below come from one sample, sequenced in a study of T cell clones after liver transplantation. Measured with immunoSEQ multiplex PCR; TCRdb has only the in-frame clones, and not every one. This sample has around 20,000 clones, with around nine tenths found just once. The sample was CD8+ T cells from blood, taken before liver transplant. These receptors were obtained from a human donor who received a liver transplant.

This rearrangement joins TRBV4-1 to TRBJ2-7; 9 positions match TRBD2. V shed 4 bases and J 3 bases; nucleotides not matched to a gene: 7. This CDR3 region has 15 residues. The germline gives CDR1 MGHRA, CDR2 YSYEKL. CDR3 bases: TGCGCCAGCAGCCCGACTAGCGGAATATACTACGAGCAGTACTTC. This codes for CASSPTSGIYYEQYF.

V and J are TRBV30 and TRBJ1-1, with 7 nucleotides matching TRBD1. CDR1 and CDR2 from the germline V gene are GTSNPN and SVGIG (reference sequence). J lost 0 bases, V lost 6 bases, and 16 bases had no gene match. The CDR3 is made up of 17 amino acids. The CDR3: CACPPAKGAYMNTEAFF. The CDR3 region has the DNA TGTGCCTGCCCTCCTGCCAAGGGGGCCTACATGAACACTGAAGCTTTCTTT.

The J gene is TRBJ1-3, the V gene TRBV29-1, with D possibly TRBD1 on 5 matching bases. V was trimmed by 4 bases and J by 0 bases, leaving 13 bases between them. CDR3 length equals 15 residues. Germline lookup yields CDR1 SQVTM and CDR2 ANQGSEA. CDR3 sequence (DNA): TGCAGCGTTGCTGGACACCCTAACTCTGGAAACACCATATATTTT. Its protein is CSVAGHPNSGNTIYF.

This sequence joins TRBV7-9 and TRBJ2-1, with 8 positions matching TRBD2. The CDR3 runs 12 residues. Trimming cost V 7 bases and J 7 bases; bases outside gene matches: 3. Germline V CDR1 and CDR2: SEHNR, FQNEAQ (reference sequence). The CDR3 spells CASTGLENEQFF. In nucleotides, the CDR3 is TGTGCCAGCACGGGACTAGAAAATGAGCAGTTCTTC. The whole variable domain, remainder taken from reference TRBV7-9 and TRBJ2-1, is DTGVSQNPRHKITKRGQNVTFRCDPISEHNRLYWYRQTLGQGPEFLTYFQNEAQLEKSRLLSDRFSAERPKGSFSTLEIQRTEQGDSAMYLCASTGLENEQFFGPGTRLTVL.

The gene calls are TRBV28 and TRBJ2-3; a possible D gene is TRBD2 (5 bases). The CDR3 is made up of 14 amino acids. The ends were cut back, 2 bases at V and 5 bases at J, with 11 bases in the middle. Germline assignment: CDR1 MDHEN and CDR2 SYDVKM. The CDR3 protein is CASSLLLGRDTQYF. CDR3 bases: TGTGCCAGCAGTTTACTCCTGGGGAGAGATACGCAGTATTTT.

CDR3 DNA: TGTGCCACCGCTGGGACTAGCGGGTACAATGAGCAGTTCTTC. Translation gives CATAGTSGYNEQFF. The chain combines TRBV19 with TRBJ2-1, with 12 positions matching TRBD2. The CDR3 totals 14 residues. Germline CDR1 and CDR2: LNHDA and SQIVND (reference sequence). With V trimmed by 10 bases and J by 4 bases, 5 bases remained unmatched.

A single count supports this clone. The V call is TRBV15, the J call TRBJ1-1, with unresolved D. V gave up 0 bases and J gave up 1 base, with 6 bases separating them. The CDR3 is 14 amino acids. CDR1 and CDR2 (germline): LNHNV, YYDKDF (reference sequence). The CDR3 reads CATSRDGSNTEAFF. Here the CDR3 DNA reads TGTGCCACCAGCAGAGATGGGTCGAACACTGAAGCTTTCTTT. The full variable domain, completed using reference TRBV15 and TRBJ1-1, is DAMVIQNPRYQVTQFGKPVTLSCSQTLNHNVMYWYQQKSSQAPKLLFHYYDKDFNNEADTPDNFQSRRPNTSFCFLDIRSPGLGDTAMYLCATSRDGSNTEAFFGQGTRLTVV.

This chain joins TRBV6-5 and TRBJ2-7, with D tentatively TRBD1 (5 bases). This CDR3 is 13 amino acids long. V dropped 0 bases and J dropped 6 bases, with 9 bases sitting between them. Germline-derived CDR1 and CDR2 are MNHEY and SVGAGI. In DNA form, the CDR3 reads TGTGCCAGCAGTTACTCGGTGGGGCTCGAGCAGTACTTC. Translating it yields CASSYSVGLEQYF.

The chain employs TRBV10-1 and TRBJ2-1; tentatively, D is TRBD2 (6 bases). The CDR3 runs 12 residues. Per the germline V gene, CDR1 is WNHNN and CDR2 is SYGVQD (reference sequence). The V end was cut by 2 bases, the J end by 9 bases, with 8 bases between. CDR3 residues: CASSEAGSEQFF. CDR3 bases: TGCGCCAGCAGTGAGGCGGGGAGTGAGCAGTTCTTC.

This chain joins TRBV5-1 and TRBJ2-2; D possibly corresponds to TRBD1 (6 bases). Trimming stripped 0 bases from V and 0 bases from J, with 15 bases between. The CDR3 runs to 18 residues. Germline CDR1 SGHRS, CDR2 YFSETQ. The CDR3 loop reads CASSLATVRGTNTGELFF. DNA for the CDR3: TGCGCCAGCAGCTTGGCTACGGTGAGGGGGACGAACACCGGGGAGCTGTTTTTT.

In this sample, this clone turned up once. The J gene is TRBJ2-7, the V gene TRBV19; D gene ambiguous. CDR3 length: 14 amino acids. Trimming cost V 5 bases and J 1 base, with 12 bases left between them. The V gene's germline CDR1 is LNHDA and CDR2 SQIVND (reference sequence). The DNA for the CDR3 is TGTGCCAGTAGTTACAAAATTGGTTCCTACGAGCAGTACTTC. Protein product: CASSYKIGSYEQYF.

The J gene is TRBJ2-1, the V gene TRBV6-5; D may be TRBD2 (5 bases). Trimming removed 6 bases from V and 8 bases from J, with 20 bases in between. CDR3 length equals 15 residues. Looked up from germline, CDR1 is MNHEY and CDR2 is SVGAGI. The DNA of the CDR3 is TGTGCCAGCAGAGCTTACAGAGGGTCGAGGGATGAGCAGTTCTTC. Translated, it gives CASRAYRGSRDEQFF.

J is TRBJ2-7 and V is TRBV19; 9 nucleotides agree with TRBD2. With 6 bases clipped from V and 12 bases from J, the junction kept 9 bases outside the gene matches. The CDR3 is 12 residues long. In germline, CDR1 is LNHDA, CDR2 SQIVND (reference sequence). The CDR3 DNA reads as TGTGCCAGTAGCCAAGGGCTAGCGGGGATGTACTTC. Its translation: CASSQGLAGMYF.

This clone was recorded only once. This chain joins TRBV7-6 and TRBJ1-6; D is unresolved. CDR3 length equals 16 residues. V dropped 5 bases and J dropped 5 bases, with 16 bases sitting between them. Germline lookup yields CDR1 SGHVS and CDR2 FNYEAQ. The CDR3 bases are TGTGCCAGCAGCCCAGCCACGGGGTTAGATAATTCACCCCTCCACTTT. It specifies CASSPATGLDNSPLHF.

The genes are TRBV6-6 and TRBJ2-7; tentative D call: TRBD2 (6 bases). V lost 2 bases and J 3 bases, leaving 8 bases between the germline ends. The V gene's germline CDR1 is MNHNY and CDR2 SVGAGI (reference sequence). This CDR3 has 13 amino acids. CDR3 protein: CASSYEGGYEQYF. CDR3 DNA: TGTGCCAGCAGTTACGAGGGAGGCTACGAGCAGTACTTC.

The rearrangement links TRBV6-5 to TRBJ2-2, with D possibly being TRBD2 (6 bases). V was shortened by 2 bases and J by 3 bases, with 10 bases between the two germline ends. The CDR3 spans 15 residues. Germline CDR1 and CDR2: MNHEY and SVGAGI. The CDR3 reads CASSYGGVDTGELFF. For the CDR3, the DNA is TGTGCCAGCAGTTACGGAGGGGTGGACACCGGGGAGCTGTTTTTT.

V gene TRBV7-9 combines with J gene TRBJ1-2; D remains ambiguous. This CDR3 has 10 residues. Germline loops: CDR1 SEHNR, CDR2 FQNEAQ (reference sequence). The ends were cut back, 1 base at V and 8 bases at J, with 2 bases in the middle. The CDR3 DNA reads as TGTGCCAGCAGCTTAGTCGGCTACACCTTC. Translating it yields CASSLVGYTF.

The CDR3 nucleotides are TGTGCCAGCAGTTTAGAGGCTAGCGGGGTTTCCTACGAGCAGTACTTC. Its protein is CASSLEASGVSYEQYF. The chain uses TRBV27 and TRBJ2-7; 9 bases align to TRBD2. The CDR3 contains 16 residues. Looked up from germline, CDR1 is MNHEY and CDR2 is SMNVEV (reference sequence). The V segment lost 2 bases and the J segment 1 base; nucleotides outside the gene matches: 6.

The J gene is TRBJ2-7, the V gene TRBV2; 8 nucleotides align to TRBD1. CDR3 size: 13 residues. CDR1 is SNHLY and CDR2 is FYNNEI in the germline V gene. Trimming took 5 bases from V and 7 from J; bases not matched to a gene: 7. CDR3 protein: CASSLRGQEEQYF. The CDR3 nucleotides are TGTGCCAGCAGTCTCAGGGGGCAAGAAGAGCAGTACTTC.

The chain couples TRBV7-9 to TRBJ2-1, with 9 nucleotides matching TRBD1. With V trimmed by 3 bases and J by 8 bases, 5 bases remained unmatched. Germline CDR1 SEHNR, CDR2 FQNEAQ (reference sequence). This CDR3 contains 14 residues. This CDR3 reads CASSLVGTGYEQFF. The CDR3 nucleotides read TGTGCCAGCAGCTTGGTCGGGACAGGGTATGAGCAGTTCTTC.